The TCR beta chain under discussion was sequenced for a study of patients and donors after allogeneic stem cell transplantation. Trimming left V 1 base short and J 1 base short, with 16 bases between. This CDR3 contains 17 residues. From the RT-PCR reads, TCRdb called clonotypes with MiXCR, one entry per CDR3 protein. The sample lists about 230,000 distinct CDR3 sequences, 12% to 15% occurring once. This clonotype has a handful of counts. Sequencing was performed on blood, either unsorted or a sorted T cell fraction (not recorded which). This TCR was recovered from a human donor who was either an allogeneic HSCT recipient or a stem cell or donor lymphocyte infusion donor (not recorded which). It is not recorded whose cells these are; they may come from a transplant donor. This chain joins TRBV12-3 or TRBV12-4 and TRBJ1-2; tentative D call: TRBD1 (6 bases). The CDR3 coding sequence is TGTGCCAGCAGTTTAGGGATTCAAACAGGGAGTAACTATGGCTACACCTTC. This codes for CASSLGIQTGSNYGYTF.